The clone carrying this TCR beta chain was observed many times. The CDR3 covers 18 residues. V gave up 2 bases and J gave up 5 bases; unmatched junction bases: 10. CDR1 is LNHDA, CDR2 SQIVND, per germline (reference sequence). TRAV and TRBV primers primed cDNA for both TCRalpha and TCRbeta. A constant-region primer paired with the V-primer adapter amplified TCRs over about 20 PCR cycles. Each CDR3 protein is one row after TCRdb ran MiXCR on the reads. Of about 100,000 distinct CDR3 sequences in the sample, around 20% were seen once. The data were obtained in a study of low-dose radiotherapy and immunotherapy resistance in tumors. Study summary: A total of 13 Gy over 26 weeks was given to Cohort 2 as 1 Gy per fraction every two weeks.

Time point indicated: after trial treatment. Regarding treatment: LDRT plus nivolumab, ipilimumab, low-dose cyclophosphamide and aspirin (RACIN trial). This chain uses TRBV19 with TRBJ2-1, with 12 nucleotides matching TRBD2. Sequenced material: PBMCs, taken after low-dose radiotherapy plus immunotherapy. This receptor was obtained from a male donor with prostate cancer. The CDR3 is CASSIRWLAGGRDNEQFF. Here the CDR3 DNA reads TGTGCCAGTAGTATAAGATGGCTAGCGGGGGGGCGGGACAATGAGCAGTTCTTC.